The 18 T cell receptor beta chains below were found in one sample sequenced in a study of T-cell memory formation after mild COVID-19. TCRdb itself ran the 5' RACE reads through MiXCR, one entry per CDR3 protein. Here the sample spans about 250,000 distinct CDR3 sequences, around 17% being singletons. The sequenced sample was PBMCs or a T cell subset sorted from them (not recorded which). These receptors came from a man between 18 and 29 years old who had mild COVID-19 (a few samples of this study predate the infection). Cell type and time point are not known.

This clonotype was found a few times. The rearrangement joins TRBV18 to TRBJ1-2, with TRBD1 as a possible D gene (5 bases). The CDR3 runs to 13 residues. The germline V gene has CDR1 KGHSH and CDR2 LQKENI. Trimming removed 4 bases from V and 2 bases from J, with 8 bases in between. CDR3 sequence: CASSRGGNYGYTF. The CDR3 region has the DNA TGTGCCAGCTCACGTGGGGGAAACTATGGCTACACCTTC.

This chain links TRBV6-5 with TRBJ2-2, with TRBD1 identical over 9 bases. CDR3 length: 14 residues. V gave up 6 bases and J gave up 4 bases; unmatched junction bases: 3. Germline loops: CDR1 MNHEY, CDR2 SVGAGI. The CDR3 nucleotides read TGTGCCAGCAGGGGACAGGGTAGCACCGGGGAGCTGTTTTTT. Protein product: CASRGQGSTGELFF.

V is TRBV7-2 and J is TRBJ2-3, with 7 bases lining up with TRBD2. CDR1 is SGHTA, CDR2 FQGNSA, per germline. The CDR3 extends over 13 amino acids. J gave up 5 bases and V 8 bases, and 7 bases lay outside the gene matches. CDR3 in DNA: TGTGCCAGCGAGGGCGGGGGAGGAGATACGCAGTATTTT. Amino acids: CASEGGGGDTQYF.

Notes on this clonotype: The junction and the germline gene differ at one end; a read error may be behind it. The V gene is TRBV7-9, the J gene TRBJ2-1; possibly TRBD1 for D (5 bases). The CDR3 spans 14 residues. CDR1 SEHNR and CDR2 FQNEAQ come from the germline V gene (reference sequence). CDR3 in DNA: TGTGCCACCAGCTTATCAGGGCCCTACAATGAGCAGTTCTTC. Its protein product is CATSLSGPYNEQFF.

This clonotype was detected only a few times. The chain uses TRBV7-3 and TRBJ2-7, with D perhaps TRBD1 (6 bases). Deletions cut 5 bases from V and 0 bases from J, with 14 bases between. This CDR3 comprises 15 residues. Germline CDR1 is SGHTA and CDR2 is FQGTGA. CDR3 DNA: TGTGCCAGCAGCCGCAGGGGCCGACCCTCCTACGAGCAGTACTTC. Its translation: CASSRRGRPSYEQYF.

This clonotype was recorded many times. The V and J genes are TRBV4-1 and TRBJ2-3, with D possibly called TRBD1 or TRBD2 (6 bases each). This CDR3 comprises 16 residues. CDR1 is MGHRA, CDR2 YSYEKL, per germline. The V end was cut by 0 bases, the J end by 6 bases, with 16 bases between. This chain's CDR3 is CASSQDYTGAGDTQYF. CDR3 bases: TGCGCCAGCAGCCAAGACTATACGGGGGCCGGTGATACGCAGTATTTT.

The CDR3 DNA sequence: TGTGCCAGCACCATAGAAGGGACTAGCGGCATGTCCTACAATGAGCAGTTCTTC. The encoded protein is CASTIEGTSGMSYNEQFF. The gene calls are TRBV13 and TRBJ2-1; TRBD2 matches 11 bases. Germline V gene data show CDR1 as PRHDT and CDR2 as FYEKMQ (reference sequence). The CDR3 loop spans 18 amino acids. Trimming at V came to 7 bases and at J to 1 base, leaving 12 bases not matched to a gene.

A few counts support this clonotype. The V gene is TRBV2, the J gene TRBJ2-1; TRBD1 matches at 7 bases. The CDR3 contains 15 residues. Germline CDR1 SNHLY, CDR2 FYNNEI. The ends lost 6 bases at V and 6 bases at J; junction bases unmatched: 11. CDR3 region: CASRFQGVIGNEQFF. The CDR3 nucleotides are TGTGCCAGCAGGTTTCAGGGGGTAATAGGCAATGAGCAGTTCTTC. The full variable domain, in which reference TRBV2 and TRBJ2-1 provide the parts outside the CDR3, is EPEVTQTPSHQVTQMGQEVILRCVPISNHLYFYWYRQILGQKVEFLVSFYNNEISEKSEIFDDQFSVERPDGSNFTLKIRSTKLEDSAMYFCASRFQGVIGNEQFFGPGTRLTVL.

V gene TRBV5-1 combines with J gene TRBJ1-2; D possibly corresponds to TRBD1 (6 bases). The CDR3 totals 15 residues. The ends were cut back, 4 bases at V and 8 bases at J, with 21 bases in the middle. The germline V gene encodes CDR1 SGHRS and CDR2 YFSETQ. The CDR3 nucleotides are TGCGCCAGCAGCATCGGACACCAAGAGGGGGAGGGCTACACCTTC. It specifies CASSIGHQEGEGYTF.

The V and J genes are TRBV9 and TRBJ2-5; weak D call: TRBD2 (6 bases). CDR1 and CDR2 (germline): SGDLS, YYNGEE. The CDR3 has 14 amino acids. With 0 bases removed from V and 3 bases from J, the gap between germline ends came to 9 bases. In DNA, the CDR3 is TGTGCCAGCAGCGTAGCGGGGGTTGAAGAGACCCAGTACTTC. Residues: CASSVAGVEETQYF.

In this sample, this clonotype turned up a few times. The V and J genes are TRBV6-2 or TRBV6-3 and TRBJ2-1; TRBD1 agrees at 9 bases. The germline V gene has CDR1 MNHEY and CDR2 SVGEGT. The CDR3 is made up of 18 amino acids. J gave up 0 bases and V 3 bases, and 9 bases lay outside the gene matches. The CDR3 DNA reads TGTGCCAGCAGTTATCGGACAGGGGCTACCTACTCCTACAATGAGCAGTTCTTC. It is translated as CASSYRTGATYSYNEQFF.

This clonotype was detected ten times or more. This chain connects TRBV7-8 to TRBJ2-5; TRBD2 aligns across 12 bases. The CDR3 runs to 16 residues. CDR1 is SGHVS and CDR2 is FQNEAQ in the germline V gene. V dropped 5 bases and J dropped 2; count of bases not matched to a gene: 6. DNA for the CDR3: TGTGCCAGCAGCACCCGACTAGCGGGAGTTCAAGAGACCCAGTACTTC. Its translation: CASSTRLAGVQETQYF. Variable domain in full (rest from reference TRBV7-8 and TRBJ2-5): GAGVSQSPRYKVAKRGQDVALRCDPISGHVSLFWYQQALGQGPEFLTYFQNEAQLDKSGLPSDRFFAERPEGSVSTLKIQRTQQEDSAVYLCASSTRLAGVQETQYFGPGTRLLVL.

This clonotype was observed a handful of times. CDR3 nucleotides: TGTGCCACCAGTGATACGACAGGCCTGGACCCGGATACGCAGTATTTT. Protein product: CATSDTTGLDPDTQYF. V usage is TRBV24-1 and J usage is TRBJ2-3; the D gene is possibly TRBD1 (6 bases). Germline V gene data show CDR1 as KGHDR and CDR2 as SFDVKD. V lost 3 bases, J lost 6 bases, and 18 bases lay in between. The CDR3 has 16 amino acids.

The chain combines TRBV20-1 with TRBJ2-1; D possibly uses TRBD1 or TRBD2 (5 bases each). This CDR3 has 14 amino acids. The germline V gene encodes CDR1 DFQATT and CDR2 SNEGSKA (reference sequence). Trimming cost V 2 bases and J 2 bases, with 10 bases left between them. CDR3 protein: CSARPTGPYNEQFF. CDR3 nucleotides: TGCAGTGCTAGACCCACGGGGCCCTACAATGAGCAGTTCTTC.

This clonotype was detected many times. This chain connects TRBV28 to TRBJ2-3; no clear D gene. The germline CDR1 and CDR2 sequences are MDHEN and SYDVKM. The V end was cut by 7 bases, the J end by 4 bases, with 6 bases between. This CDR3 has 11 residues. The chain's CDR3 is CASTRSDTQYF. The CDR3 nucleotides are TGTGCCAGCACGCGTTCAGATACGCAGTATTTT. The full variable domain, in which reference TRBV28 and TRBJ2-3 provide the parts outside the CDR3, is DVKVTQSSRYLVKRTGEKVFLECVQDMDHENMFWYRQDPGLGLRLIYFSYDVKMKEKGDIPEGYSVSREKKERFSLILESASTNQTSMYLCASTRSDTQYFGPGTRLTVL.

This clonotype was seen more than once but under ten times. This chain links TRBV5-1 with TRBJ2-5; D tentatively fits TRBD1 or TRBD2 (5 bases each). The germline V gene encodes CDR1 SGHRS and CDR2 YFSETQ. The CDR3 is 14 residues long. V lost 4 bases, J lost 5 bases, and 15 bases lay in between. The CDR3 DNA follows: TGCGCCAGCAGCACGGGACGGTTGGGGGAGACCCAGTACTTC. This encodes CASSTGRLGETQYF.

Ten or more counts support this clonotype. V and J are TRBV10-3 and TRBJ2-5; a weak D match, TRBD2 (6 bases). The V gene lost 7 bases and the J gene lost 4 bases, with 19 bases spanning the gap. The CDR3 totals 15 residues. Germline V gene data show CDR1 as ENHRY and CDR2 as SYGVKD. This chain's CDR3 is CAITPSGGYGETQYF. In DNA form, the CDR3 reads TGTGCCATCACCCCCTCTGGGGGGTACGGAGAGACCCAGTACTTC.

In this sample, this clonotype turned up a few times. This rearrangement joins TRBV7-8 to TRBJ1-1; D perhaps matches TRBD1 (5 bases). The CDR3 extends over 13 amino acids. Germline values: CDR1 SGHVS, CDR2 FQNEAQ. The V end lost 9 bases, the J end lost 7 bases, and 18 bases lay between the germline ends. The CDR3 DNA is TGTGCCAGTGGGGCGGCGGGGAAGCTTGAAGCTTTCTTT. Translated, it gives CASGAAGKLEAFF.